This is a list of T cell receptor beta chains from one sample in a study of T cell changes during pregnancy in multiple sclerosis. The assay was immunoSEQ multiplex PCR, and TCRdb's table has in-frame clones only and misses some. The profile shows about 120,000 clones, approximately 93% of them singletons. The material sequenced was peripheral blood, taken before pregnancy. These receptors all come from a female donor with multiple sclerosis, enrolled in a pregnancy study. The CDR3 runs from the conserved cysteine through the conserved F or W. A D gene is named only where the DNA matches it firmly. Not every row has a clone size; where given, it reads once, few, many or a size class.

J	size	D	V	DNA	CDR3
TRBJ2-1	-	TRBD1	TRBV5-1	TGCGCCAGCAGCTTGGGACAGGGGGCAAGGAATGAGCAGTTCTTC	CASSLGQGARNEQFF
TRBJ2-7	medium-sized	TRBD2	TRBV19	TGTGCCAGTAGTATAGTAGCGGGAGTGGTCTACGAGCAGTACTTC	CASSIVAGVVYEQYF
TRBJ2-2	-	-	TRBV7-3	TGTGCCAGCAGCCCGAGCGATATAGCTGGCACCGGGGAGCTGTTTTTT	CASSPSDIAGTGELFF
TRBJ2-3	-	-	TRBV5-1	TGCGCCAGCAGCTTGTTGCGGGTCAGCCAAGATACGCAGTATTTT	CASSLLRVSQDTQYF
TRBJ2-7	-	TRBD1	TRBV6-1	TGTGCCACCGGGACAGGGTACTACGAGCAGTACTTC	CATGTGYYEQYF
TRBJ2-2	-	-	TRBV4-2	TGTGCCAGCAGCCAAGAGACTAGTAGGAACACCGGGGAGCTGTTTTTT	CASSQETSRNTGELFF
TRBJ2-5	-	-	TRBV5-6	TGTGCCAGCAGCTTGAGGCCCCAGGGGACCCAGTACTTC	CASSLRPQGTQYF
TRBJ2-7	-	TRBD1	TRBV5-1	TGCGCCAGCAGCTTGGACCTGGCCGGGACAGGGTCGATCGCCCGCTACGAGCAGTACTTC	CASSLDLAGTGSIARYEQYF
TRBJ2-2	-	-	TRBV18	TGTGCCAGCTCACCGAGACAAGAGAACACCGGGGAGCTGTTTTTT	CASSPRQENTGELFF
TRBJ1-3	-	-	TRBV6-1	TGTGCCAGCACCTTCGGAAACACCATATATTTT	CASTFGNTIYF
TRBJ2-1	-	-	TRBV7-6	TGTGCCAGCAGCTTAGTATCGAATCCCCCATCGGTCGATGAGCAGTTCTTC	CASSLVSNPPSVDEQFF
TRBJ2-1	-	TRBD2	TRBV27	TGTGCCAGCAGTCTGGGGACTAGCTCCTACAATGAGCAGTTCTTC	CASSLGTSSYNEQFF
TRBJ1-1	-	-	TRBV9	TGTGCCAGCAGCGCCTCCGGGAGCACTGAAGCTTTCTTT	CASSASGSTEAFF
TRBJ2-3	-	-	TRBV5-1	TGCGCCAGCAGCTTGGAAGTAGCGTCAGGCTCGGATACGCAGTATTTT	CASSLEVASGSDTQYF
TRBJ2-1	few	TRBD1	TRBV5-4	TGTGCCAGCAGCTCACAGGGGTCCAATGAGCAGTTCTTC	CASSSQGSNEQFF
TRBJ1-1	-	-	TRBV28	TGTGCCAGCAGTGAACAGGGTAAGGAGTACACTGAAGCTTTCTTT	CASSEQGKEYTEAFF
TRBJ1-4	once	-	TRBV19	TGTGCCAGTATGGAGGGTCCGGCTAATGAAAAACTGTTTTTT	CASMEGPANEKLFF
TRBJ2-2	-	TRBD1	TRBV7-3	TGTGCCAGCAGCTCCGGGACAGGGATATACACCGGGGAGCTGTTTTTT	CASSSGTGIYTGELFF
TRBJ1-4	once	TRBD1	TRBV27	TGTGCCAGCAGATTACAGGGGGCCGGCTTCTCAACTAATGAAAAACTGTTTTTT	CASRLQGAGFSTNEKLFF
TRBJ2-7	-	TRBD1	TRBV7-8	TGTGCCAGCAGCCCACGGACAGGGCTTATGTACGAGCAGTACTTC	CASSPRTGLMYEQYF
TRBJ1-1	once	-	TRBV5-1	TGCGCCAGCAGCTTGGGGGAGGGAATGGGGGGCACTGAAGCTTTCTTT	CASSLGEGMGGTEAFF
TRBJ2-7	-	-	TRBV6-5	TGTGCCAGCAGTTACGGACAGACCTACGAGCAGTACTTC	CASSYGQTYEQYF
TRBJ1-1	few	TRBD1	TRBV29-1	TGCAGCTCATGGACAGGCAACACTGAAGCTTTCTTT	CSSWTGNTEAFF
TRBJ2-5	-	-	TRBV7-9	TGTGCCAGCAGCTTTGGCGGAGAGACCCAGTACTTC	CASSFGGETQYF
TRBJ2-3	-	TRBD2	TRBV5-4	TGTGCCAGCAGCTTGTGGGCTAGCGGGAGGGAGTATTTT	CASSLWASGREYF
TRBJ1-1	-	-	TRBV28	TGTGCCAGCAGTTTATTGGCCCCGGGGGGGGCGGACACTGAAGCTTTCTTT	CASSLLAPGGADTEAFF
TRBJ2-7	-	TRBD2	TRBV10-3	TGTGCCATCAGTGAGTCGAAGCGGGAGCGAAAAGGCTACGAGCAGTACTTC	CAISESKRERKGYEQYF
TRBJ2-3	-	-	TRBV7-9	TGTGCCAGCAGCCTCCTCCCCGGGGAGACAGATACGCAGTATTTT	CASSLLPGETDTQYF
TRBJ1-4	-	TRBD1	TRBV19	TGTGCCAGTACCCCCGGGACAGGTTTTGAAAAACTGTTTTTT	CASTPGTGFEKLFF
TRBJ2-2	-	TRBD1	TRBV18	TGTGCCAGCTCACCACGGGACAGGGGGACCGGGGAGCTGTTTTTT	CASSPRDRGTGELFF
TRBJ1-5	-	TRBD1	TRBV19	TGTGCCAGTAGTACGGACAGGGAAAATCAGCCCCAGCATTTT	CASSTDRENQPQHF
TRBJ1-1	-	TRBD1	TRBV6-5	TGTGCCAGCAGGGCTAGGACAGGCATGAACACTGAAGCTTTCTTT	CASRARTGMNTEAFF
TRBJ1-5	-	-	TRBV27	TGTGCCAGCAGCTGGCAAGCCGGGAATCAGCCCCAGCATTTT	CASSWQAGNQPQHF
TRBJ2-2	-	-	TRBV5-1	TGCGCCAGCAGCTTGGGGGGGCGGAACACCGGGGAGCTGTTTTTT	CASSLGGRNTGELFF
TRBJ2-7	-	-	TRBV30	TGTGCCTGGAGTGTGAACAGGGCCTACGAGCAGTACTTC	CAWSVNRAYEQYF
TRBJ2-5	-	-	TRBV13	TGTGCCAGCAGCTTATCCCTAGAGACCCAGTACTTC	CASSLSLETQYF
TRBJ1-1	-	-	TRBV6-5	TGTGCCAGCAGCCCCAACCGGAGGAACACTGAAGCTTTCTTT	CASSPNRRNTEAFF
TRBJ2-7	-	TRBD2	TRBV11-3	TGTGCCAGCAGCTTAGGAGGGACTAGCGGGAGTTACGAGCAGTACTTC	CASSLGGTSGSYEQYF
TRBJ2-7	-	TRBD2	TRBV19	TGTGCCAGTAGCGTCGCGGGAGTTCCCTACGAGCAGTACTTC	CASSVAGVPYEQYF
TRBJ2-7	-	-	TRBV21-1	TGTGCCAGCAGCAACGGGACAGACTCCTACGAGCAGTACTTC	CASSNGTDSYEQYF
TRBJ1-6	-	TRBD1	TRBV4-1	TGCGCCAGCAGCCAAGATTGGTTATCAGGGACAGGACATTCACCCCTCCACTTT	CASSQDWLSGTGHSPLHF
TRBJ2-7	-	TRBD2	TRBV6-5	TGTGCCAGCTTTGCTAGCGGGAGTTACGAGCAGTACTTC	CASFASGSYEQYF
TRBJ2-3	-	-	TRBV27	TGTGCCAGCAGTGAGAGGAGGGCGGGGACGCAGTATTTT	CASSERRAGTQYF
TRBJ2-1	-	TRBD2	TRBV7-2	TGTGCCAGCAGCTCCCGGGGTAGCGGGGGGAGCTCCTACAATGAGCAGTTCTTC	CASSSRGSGGSSYNEQFF
TRBJ2-7	-	-	TRBV28	TGTGCCAGCAGCCCACAGGGTAACGAGCAGTACTTC	CASSPQGNEQYF
TRBJ2-3	-	TRBD2	TRBV6-1	TGTGCCAGCGGAAGCGGGAGGACAGATACGCAGTATTTT	CASGSGRTDTQYF
TRBJ1-4	-	TRBD1	TRBV6-5	TGTGCCAGCAGTCAGACCTTCGACAGGGGTAACGAACTGTTTTTT	CASSQTFDRGNELFF